The rows below give T cell receptor beta chains drawn from one sample of a study of T cell repertoires in ileal Crohn's disease. The assay was immunoSEQ multiplex PCR, and TCRdb's table has in-frame clones only and misses some. The sample includes about 62,000 clones, 70% to 90% of them seen just once. The sample consisted of ileal tissue. These receptors originate from an adult with Crohn's disease. The conserved cysteine and the conserved F or W are not part of the CDR3 here.

v_call cdr3_length cdr3_aa
TRBV27 12 ASIRRGGYNEQF
TRBV5-1 10 ASSIARDEQY
TRBV19 13 ASDRSDRAGYGYT
TRBV28 13 ASSFQSRGNQPQH
TRBV27 11 ASGPTGIDTQY
TRBV18 14 ASSPRREVNYNEQF
TRBV15 12 ATSSPGGAYGAF
TRBV5-1 13 ASSFSQSNTGELF
TRBV15 13 ATSAGQGKSYGYT
TRBV5-8 10 ASSSLNEKLF
TRBV19 13 ASTSGSGGYNEQF
TRBV4-1 15 ASSQGWDSTMNTEAF
TRBV13 16 ASTANLIGARGTGELF
TRBV29-1 10 SVVETGYGYT
TRBV19 13 ASTPTTGGIYGYT
TRBV18 13 ASSPPEDRDTEAF
TRBV6-5 12 ASSKTGINSPLH
TRBV9 12 ASSRDRGRETQY
TRBV27 11 ASSDSFNQPQH
TRBV7-8 10 ASGALNQPQH